This TCR beta chain stems from a study of cytomegalovirus exposure and HLA in healthy donors. This CDR3 region has 15 residues. V lost 4 bases, J lost 2 bases, and 6 bases stayed unmatched. The V gene's germline CDR1 is SGDLS and CDR2 YYNGEE. TCRdb keeps only in-frame clones here, not all; method: immunoSEQ multiplex PCR. The table records under 300,000 clones, around 87% of them present only once. The clonotype comes from a woman aged 18-29 years in good health and CMV-seronegative. J is TRBJ1-3 and V is TRBV9, with 7 bases that match TRBD1. The sequencing input was PBMCs. The CDR3 nucleotides are TGTGCCAGCAGCAAAACCGGGACAGCTGGAAACACCATATATTTT. The encoded protein is CASSKTGTAGNTIYF.